This T cell receptor (beta chain) was recorded in a study of cytomegalovirus exposure and HLA in healthy donors. Researchers ran the PCR with 60 Vbeta and 13 Jbeta primers. Sequencing was performed with immunoSEQ multiplex PCR; in TCRdb, only in-frame clones are kept and a portion is missing. The sample has about 160,000 clones, 71% seen once; the top ten hold under 3.5%. Germline lookup yields CDR1 MNHNS and CDR2 SASEGT. The V gene lost 6 bases and the J gene lost 5 bases, with 11 bases spanning the gap. This CDR3 contains 13 residues. The TCR originated in a woman younger than 45 in good health and CMV-seronegative. The specimen was PBMCs. The chain is built from TRBV6-1 and TRBJ1-5; possibly TRBD1 for D (6 bases). CDR3 DNA sequence: TGTGCCAGCAGCTACAGGGTCGATCAGCCCCAGCATTTT. Translation gives CASSYRVDQPQHF.